A single TCR beta chain is shown here with its context. This receptor's antigen is unknown. No clone much larger than this one lies a single base away; base qualities are absent. This record belongs to a study of blood T cell repertoires in COVID-19 (TCRdb year 2020). For context, the study as a whole: Collaborator samples came from the United States, Italy and Spain and covered acute and convalescent phases of COVID-19. The material from the prospective study consisted of cDNA or gDNA derived from T cells, B-cell-depleted T cells, or PBMCs. The dataset comprised deeply sampled blood TCRbeta repertoires from subjects exposed to, actively infected with, or recovered from COVID-19. Samples came from the ongoing ImmuneRACE study (first 160 participants) plus 1,254 subjects from 6 global collaborators. The sample metadata nearly always contained a de-identified subject ID, COVID-19 status, age in years and sex. Where HLA class I and class II types were available, the types were taken from metadata supplied by the sample provider, not from assay-based typing. The repertoires were released in a freely available public database intended as a resource for research on the immune response to SARS-CoV-2.

TCRbeta CDR3 regions were amplified from genomic DNA using the immunoSEQ Assay, a bias-controlled multiplex PCR. Per the authors' processing: The number of nucleated cells in each sample was estimated by amplification of reference gene primers within the assay. To quantify the absolute abundance of each unique TCRbeta CDR3 rearrangement, sequence reads were collapsed and filtered. For each sample, productive Simpson clonality was calculated by taking the square root of Simpson's diversity index across productive rearrangements. The table was pulled from immuneACCESS by TCRdb, which kept in-frame rearrangements only. Such tables lose some clones; where checked, under half of the loss comes from unresolved V genes, and the rest has no known cause. V, J and clone size are those of that table, while D and trimming were read from the DNA. Here the sample has 85,000 to 120,000 clones; roughly 84% occur a single time. Around 4.5% of the sample lies in the top ten.

According to the germline V gene (reference sequence), CDR1 reads LNHDA and CDR2 reads SQIVND. Inclusive of the bounding cysteine and phenylalanine, the CDR3 is 13 residues long. Only the CDR3 DNA is retained, 39 bases long and in frame from the first base. Ends trimmed: V by 8 bases, J by 8 bases; bases unmatched to a gene: 8. Whole blood was collected in K2EDTA tubes by collaborating institutions according to the institutions' own protocols. Collaborator samples were shipped for TCRbeta analysis as frozen whole blood, isolated PBMCs, or DNA extracted from either sample type. Beyond this particular receptor, the publication reports: The quantity of clinical and demographic metadata differed by source and by participant and was supplied without curation.

The rearranged chain carries TRBV19 and TRBJ1-4; 7 middle bases align to TRBD1. The sequenced sample was peripheral blood. The sequence was collected from a human donor in a cohort sampled during active COVID-19. The sequenced DNA: TGTGCCAGTGTGGACAGGTCGAGAGAAAAACTGTTTTTT. This encodes CASVDRSREKLFF.